This passage covers 22 T cell receptor beta chains from one sample sequenced in a study of T-cell memory formation after mild COVID-19. Via MiXCR, TCRdb re-called the 5' RACE reads, giving one row per CDR3 protein. Of hundreds of thousands of distinct CDR3 sequences listed, around 17% were seen once; the top ten hold about 11%. Source material: PBMCs or a T cell subset sorted from them (not recorded which). Receptors were obtained from an adult woman who had mild COVID-19 (a few samples of this study predate the infection). Cell type and time point are not known.

This clonotype was counted between two and nine times. J is TRBJ2-7 and V is TRBV25-1; D remains unclear. V shed 0 bases and J shed 6 bases, with 3 bases lying between them. This CDR3 contains 11 residues. The germline V gene has CDR1 MGHDK and CDR2 SYGVNS. The CDR3 coding sequence is TGTGCCAGCAGTGAATATCGCGAGCAGTACTTC. Translation gives CASSEYREQYF.

In this sample, this clonotype turned up a few times. The chain is built from TRBV29-1 and TRBJ1-1, with a weak D call TRBD1 (5 bases). Germline V gives CDR1 SQVTM, CDR2 ANQGSEA. The V end was cut by 3 bases, the J end by 1 base, with 15 bases between. This CDR3 contains 15 residues. CDR3 protein: CSVDSQGWRNTEAFF. Here the CDR3 DNA reads TGCAGCGTTGATTCCCAGGGTTGGAGGAACACTGAAGCTTTCTTT.

The chain uses TRBV5-5 and TRBJ2-5; D unclear. The CDR3 is 16 residues long. V gave up 4 bases and J gave up 1 base, with 17 bases separating them. Germline loops: CDR1 SGHKS, CDR2 YYEKEE (reference sequence). The CDR3 DNA reads as TGTGCCAGCAGCCTGGGTCCTGGTGGGCCCCAAGAGACCCAGTACTTC. Translating it yields CASSLGPGGPQETQYF.

The chain employs TRBV29-1 and TRBJ2-1, with D possibly TRBD2 on 6 matching bases. In germline, CDR1 is SQVTM, CDR2 ANQGSEA. V lost 6 bases and J lost 15, with 21 bases in between. The CDR3 has 12 amino acids. Here the CDR3 reads CSVSVRGRRPFF. CDR3 DNA: TGCAGCGTCTCCGTCCGGGGGAGGCGGCCGTTCTTC.

This clonotype was counted only a few times. The rearrangement joins TRBV4-1 to TRBJ2-3; the D is unclear. Germline-derived CDR1 and CDR2 are MGHRA and YSYEKL. Trimming removed 4 bases at V and 1 base at J, with 12 bases between. The CDR3 is 15 residues long. CDR3 loop: CASSPMGKGTDTQYF. The CDR3 DNA reads TGCGCCAGCAGCCCCATGGGTAAGGGCACAGATACGCAGTATTTT.

The chain links TRBV12-3 or TRBV12-4 to TRBJ1-1, with a tentative D call TRBD1 (5 bases). V dropped 5 bases and J dropped 5 bases, with 15 bases sitting between them. The CDR3 contains 14 residues. The CDR3 DNA follows: TGTGCCAGCAGTCGACCAGGGATCTGGACTGAAGCTTTCTTT. Its translation is CASSRPGIWTEAFF.

The genes are TRBV3-1 and TRBJ1-2; possible D gene TRBD1, 5 bases. V was trimmed by 4 bases and J by 0 bases, leaving 15 bases between them. The CDR3 covers 16 residues. The germline V gene encodes CDR1 LGHDT and CDR2 YNNKEL (reference sequence). CDR3 sequence reads: CASSRPDRGPNYGYTF. The CDR3 region has the DNA TGTGCCAGCAGCCGGCCAGACAGAGGTCCTAACTATGGCTACACCTTC.

This clonotype was picked up a small number of times. V usage is TRBV24-1 and J usage is TRBJ2-2; 11 nucleotides match TRBD1. CDR3 length: 17 amino acids. The V and J ends lost 2 bases and 2 bases, in that order; junction bases with no gene match: 3. Germline assignment: CDR1 KGHDR and CDR2 SFDVKD. CDR3 region: CATSDWGTGGNTGELFF. The CDR3 DNA is TGTGCCACCAGTGATTGGGGGACAGGGGGAAACACCGGGGAGCTGTTTTTT.

The sample holds a few counts of this clonotype. The V call is TRBV5-5, the J call TRBJ1-3; D remains ambiguous. V lost 3 bases and J 0 bases, leaving 10 bases between the germline ends. Germline CDR1 and CDR2: SGHKS and YYEKEE (reference sequence). This CDR3 contains 15 residues. The CDR3 protein is CASSSAGISGNTIYF. The CDR3 DNA reads as TGTGCCAGCAGCTCGGCGGGGATCTCTGGAAACACCATATATTTT. Full variable domain (outside the CDR3, taken from reference TRBV5-5 and TRBJ1-3): DAGVTQSPTHLIKTRGQQVTLRCSPISGHKSVSWYQQVLGQGPQFIFQYYEKEERGRGNFPDRFSARQFPNYSSELNVNALLLGDSALYLCASSSAGISGNTIYFGEGSWLTVV.

This clonotype was observed a handful of times. This sequence joins TRBV30 and TRBJ1-6; 9 nucleotides line up with TRBD1. Germline V gene sequence: CDR1 GTSNPN, CDR2 SVGIG (reference sequence). The CDR3 covers 15 residues. J lost 5 bases, V lost 3 bases, and 5 bases had no gene match. CDR3 loop: CAWRLRDRDNSPLHF. Written as DNA, the CDR3 is TGTGCCTGGAGGCTCCGGGACAGGGATAATTCACCCCTCCACTTT.

This clonotype was detected a few times. The chain carries TRBV20-1 and TRBJ1-2; D may be TRBD1 (5 bases). CDR3 length equals 16 residues. Germline CDR1 and CDR2: DFQATT and SNEGSKA (reference sequence). V gave up 0 bases and J gave up 4 bases, with 18 bases separating them. The CDR3 here is CSARDPLGREVYGYTF. The DNA of the CDR3 is TGCAGTGCTAGAGATCCGCTGGGCAGGGAGGTCTATGGCTACACCTTC.

The chain recombines TRBV24-1 with TRBJ2-5; 8 positions agree with TRBD1. Trimming removed 0 bases from V and 4 bases from J; junction bases left unmatched: 9. Germline CDR1 and CDR2: KGHDR and SFDVKD. The CDR3 runs to 17 residues. The CDR3 region has the DNA TGTGCCACCAGTGATTTGCAGGGGGCGGGGAAGGGAGAGACCCAGTACTTC. It yields the protein CATSDLQGAGKGETQYF.

This clonotype was detected only a few times. This sequence joins TRBV10-3 and TRBJ2-2; a possible D gene is TRBD2 (5 bases). This CDR3 is built from 14 residues. Per germline, CDR1 ENHRY and CDR2 SYGVKD. Between the trimmed V and J ends, which lost 10 bases and 2 bases, there was a span of 14 bases. This CDR3 is CATAGESNTGELFF. CDR3 bases: TGTGCCACAGCCGGGGAATCCAACACCGGGGAGCTGTTTTTT.

This clonotype was detected a few times. This chain connects TRBV5-1 to TRBJ1-4; no clear D gene. Germline-derived CDR1 and CDR2 are SGHRS and YFSETQ. Deletions cut 1 base from V and 7 bases from J, with 11 bases between. The CDR3 spans 14 residues. The CDR3: CASSLHESGEKLFF. The DNA of the CDR3 is TGCGCCAGCAGCTTGCACGAATCGGGTGAAAAACTGTTTTTT.

The chain recombines TRBV20-1 with TRBJ2-1; either TRBD1 or TRBD2 may supply D (5 bases each). The germline gives CDR1 DFQATT, CDR2 SNEGSKA (reference sequence). Trimming removed 7 bases from V and 0 bases from J, with 16 bases in between. The CDR3 length is 15 residues. In DNA form, the CDR3 reads TGCAGTGTCAGTTCGGGGCTGGGCTCCTACAATGAGCAGTTCTTC. Protein sequence: CSVSSGLGSYNEQFF.

This rearrangement joins TRBV20-1 to TRBJ2-7, with TRBD1 matching 7 bases. The CDR3 runs 12 residues. Germline CDR1 and CDR2: DFQATT and SNEGSKA (reference sequence). The V and J ends lost 1 base and 3 bases, in that order; junction bases with no gene match: 0. CDR3 DNA: TGCAGTGCTAGAGGACAGGGCTACGAGCAGTACTTC. It yields the protein CSARGQGYEQYF.

The chain combines TRBV7-2 with TRBJ1-1; the D is unclear. CDR3 length: 13 residues. Germline V gene sequence: CDR1 SGHTA, CDR2 FQGNSA. The V and J ends lost 8 bases and 0 bases respectively, with 10 bases between them. The CDR3 region has the DNA TGTGCCAGCGCCCTACAGCTGAACACTGAAGCTTTCTTT. Amino acids: CASALQLNTEAFF.

This clonotype was detected a few times. This sequence joins TRBV5-6 and TRBJ2-7; no definite D call. V shed 2 bases and J shed 7 bases, with 19 bases lying between them. The CDR3 extends over 15 amino acids. CDR1 and CDR2 (germline): SGHDT, YYEEEE. The CDR3 here is CASSLSRLGSSEQYF. The CDR3 DNA is TGTGCCAGCAGCTTAAGTAGGCTCGGGTCTTCGGAGCAGTACTTC. The full variable domain, in which reference TRBV5-6 and TRBJ2-7 provide the parts outside the CDR3, is DAGVTQSPTHLIKTRGQQVTLRCSPKSGHDTVSWYQQALGQGPQFIFQYYEEEERQRGNFPDRFSGHQFPNYSSELNVNALLLGDSALYLCASSLSRLGSSEQYFGPGTRLTVT.

The chain joins TRBV7-2 to TRBJ2-3; D might be TRBD2 (5 bases). Germline V gene data show CDR1 as SGHTA and CDR2 as FQGNSA. The CDR3 spans 14 residues. V was shortened by 3 bases and J by 5 bases, with 12 bases between the two germline ends. The CDR3 bases are TGTGCCAGCAGCTTTTTAACGGCGGGAGATACGCAGTATTTT. Amino acids: CASSFLTAGDTQYF.

There are a few counts of this clonotype. The rearrangement links TRBV27 to TRBJ2-5; D is possibly TRBD1 or TRBD2 (6 bases each). Trimming shortened V by 6 bases and J by 5 bases, and 19 bases separated the two germline ends. The CDR3 consists of 15 residues. Germline V lookup: CDR1 MNHEY, CDR2 SMNVEV (reference sequence). The CDR3 is CASSRMRGAGETQYF. The CDR3 coding sequence is TGTGCCAGCAGCCGGATGAGGGGGGCAGGGGAGACCCAGTACTTC.

This clonotype was found a few times. This CDR3 reads CSAAGWSSGGDTQYF. The DNA of the CDR3 is TGCAGTGCTGCTGGGTGGTCTAGCGGGGGGGATACGCAGTATTTT. The V call is TRBV20-1, the J call TRBJ2-3; TRBD2 matches at 11 bases. Looked up from germline, CDR1 is DFQATT and CDR2 is SNEGSKA (reference sequence). Trimming removed 5 bases from V and 6 bases from J; junction bases left unmatched: 10. This CDR3 is built from 15 residues.

The rearrangement uses TRBV11-3 and TRBJ2-7; D possibly corresponds to TRBD2 (6 bases). The CDR3 is 16 amino acids. The V and J ends lost 0 bases and 4 bases respectively, with 16 bases between them. Germline values: CDR1 SGHNT, CDR2 YENEEA. CDR3 in amino acids: CASSLDGRREIYEQYF. The CDR3 region has the DNA TGTGCCAGCAGCTTAGATGGCAGGAGGGAAATTTACGAGCAGTACTTC. Full variable domain (missing parts from reference TRBV11-3 and TRBJ2-7): EAGVVQSPRYKIIEKKQPVAFWCNPISGHNTLYWYLQNLGQGPELLIRYENEEAVDDSQLPKDRFSAERLKGVDSTLKIQPAELGDSAVYLCASSLDGRREIYEQYFGPGTRLTVT.